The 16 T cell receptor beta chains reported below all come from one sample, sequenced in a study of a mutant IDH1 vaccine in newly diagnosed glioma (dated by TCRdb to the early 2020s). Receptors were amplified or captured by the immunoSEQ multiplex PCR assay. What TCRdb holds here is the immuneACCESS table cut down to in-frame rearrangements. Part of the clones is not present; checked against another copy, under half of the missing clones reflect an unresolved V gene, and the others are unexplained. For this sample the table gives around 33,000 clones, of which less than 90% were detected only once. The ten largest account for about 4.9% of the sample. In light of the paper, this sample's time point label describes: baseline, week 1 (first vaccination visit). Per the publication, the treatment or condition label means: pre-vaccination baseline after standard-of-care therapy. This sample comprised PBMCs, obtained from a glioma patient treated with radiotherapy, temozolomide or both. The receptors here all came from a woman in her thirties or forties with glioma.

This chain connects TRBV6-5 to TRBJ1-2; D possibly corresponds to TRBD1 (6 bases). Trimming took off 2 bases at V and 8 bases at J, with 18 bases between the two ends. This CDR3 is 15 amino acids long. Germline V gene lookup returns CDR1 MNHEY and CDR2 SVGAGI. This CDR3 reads CASSYDVAGVGGYTF. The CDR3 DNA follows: TGTGCCAGCAGTTACGATGTGGCAGGGGTGGGCGGCTACACCTTC.

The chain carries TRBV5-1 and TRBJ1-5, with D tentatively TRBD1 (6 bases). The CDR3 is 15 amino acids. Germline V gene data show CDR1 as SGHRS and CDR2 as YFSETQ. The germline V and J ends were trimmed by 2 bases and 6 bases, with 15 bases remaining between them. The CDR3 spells CASSFSGEKRQPQHF. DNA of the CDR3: TGCGCCAGCAGCTTCTCAGGGGAAAAGCGTCAGCCCCAGCATTTT. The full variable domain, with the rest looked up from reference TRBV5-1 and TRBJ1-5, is KAGVTQTPRYLIKTRGQQVTLSCSPISGHRSVSWYQQTPGQGLQFLFEYFSETQRNKGNFPGRFSGRQFSNSRSEMNVSTLELGDSALYLCASSFSGEKRQPQHFGDGTRLSIL.

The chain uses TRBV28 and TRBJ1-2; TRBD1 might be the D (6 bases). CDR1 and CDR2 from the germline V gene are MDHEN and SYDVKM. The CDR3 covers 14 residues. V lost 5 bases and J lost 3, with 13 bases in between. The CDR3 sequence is CASSLYRDHYGYTF. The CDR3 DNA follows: TGTGCCAGCAGTCTTTACAGGGACCACTATGGCTACACCTTC.

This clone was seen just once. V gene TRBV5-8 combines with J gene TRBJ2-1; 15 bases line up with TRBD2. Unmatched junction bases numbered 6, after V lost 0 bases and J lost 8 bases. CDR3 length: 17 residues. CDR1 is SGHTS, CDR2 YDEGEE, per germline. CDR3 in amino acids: CASSLARTSGGAYEQFF. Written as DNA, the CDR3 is TGTGCCAGCAGCTTGGCACGGACTAGCGGGGGGGCGTATGAGCAGTTCTTC.

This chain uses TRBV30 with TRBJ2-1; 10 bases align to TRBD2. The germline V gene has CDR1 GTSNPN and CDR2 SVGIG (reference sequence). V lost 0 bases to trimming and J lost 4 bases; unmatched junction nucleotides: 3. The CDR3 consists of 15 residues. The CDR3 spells CAWSVLAGAYNEQFF. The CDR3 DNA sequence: TGTGCCTGGAGTGTCCTAGCGGGAGCTTACAATGAGCAGTTCTTC.

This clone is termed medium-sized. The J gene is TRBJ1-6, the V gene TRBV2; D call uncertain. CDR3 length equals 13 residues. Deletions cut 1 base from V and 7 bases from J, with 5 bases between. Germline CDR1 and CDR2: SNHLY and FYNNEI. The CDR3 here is CASSEVANSPLHF. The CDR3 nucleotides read TGTGCCAGCAGTGAAGTGGCCAATTCACCCCTCCACTTT. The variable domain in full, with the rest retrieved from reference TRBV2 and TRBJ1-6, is EPEVTQTPSHQVTQMGQEVILRCVPISNHLYFYWYRQILGQKVEFLVSFYNNEISEKSEIFDDQFSVERPDGSNFTLKIRSTKLEDSAMYFCASSEVANSPLHFGNGTRLTVT.

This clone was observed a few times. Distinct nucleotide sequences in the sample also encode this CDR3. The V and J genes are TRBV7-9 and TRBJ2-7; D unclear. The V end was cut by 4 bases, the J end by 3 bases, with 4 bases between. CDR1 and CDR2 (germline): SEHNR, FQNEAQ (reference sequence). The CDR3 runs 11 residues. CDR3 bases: TGTGCCAGCAGCTCAGACTACGAGCAGTACTTC. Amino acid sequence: CASSSDYEQYF. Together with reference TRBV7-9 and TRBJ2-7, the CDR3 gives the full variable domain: DTGVSQNPRHKITKRGQNVTFRCDPISEHNRLYWYRQTLGQGPEFLTYFQNEAQLEKSRLLSDRFSAERPKGSFSTLEIQRTEQGDSAMYLCASSSDYEQYFGPGTRLTVT.

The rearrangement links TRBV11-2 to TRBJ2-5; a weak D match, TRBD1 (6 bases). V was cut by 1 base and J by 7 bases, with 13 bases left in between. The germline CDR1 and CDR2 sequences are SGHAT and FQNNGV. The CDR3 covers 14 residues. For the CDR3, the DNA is TGTGCCAGCAGCTTAGTGAGGCTAGGGGGGACCCAGTACTTC. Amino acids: CASSLVRLGGTQYF.

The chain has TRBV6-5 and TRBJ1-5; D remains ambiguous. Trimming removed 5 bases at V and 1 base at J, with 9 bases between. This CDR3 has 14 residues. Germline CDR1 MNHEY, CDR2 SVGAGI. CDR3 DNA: TGTGCCAGCAGTAGAGGACGGAGCAATCAGCCCCAGCATTTT. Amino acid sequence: CASSRGRSNQPQHF.

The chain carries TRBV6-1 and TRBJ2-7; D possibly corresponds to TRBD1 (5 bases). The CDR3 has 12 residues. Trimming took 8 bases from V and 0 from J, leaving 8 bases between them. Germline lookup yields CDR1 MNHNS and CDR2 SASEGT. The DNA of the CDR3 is TGTGCCAGCCAAGGGGACTCCTACGAGCAGTACTTC. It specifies CASQGDSYEQYF.

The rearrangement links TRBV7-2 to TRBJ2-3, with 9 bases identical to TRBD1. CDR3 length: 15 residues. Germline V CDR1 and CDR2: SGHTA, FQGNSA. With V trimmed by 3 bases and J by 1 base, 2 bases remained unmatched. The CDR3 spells CASSLGQGRTDTQYF. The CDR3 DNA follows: TGTGCCAGCAGCTTGGGACAGGGACGCACAGATACGCAGTATTTT.

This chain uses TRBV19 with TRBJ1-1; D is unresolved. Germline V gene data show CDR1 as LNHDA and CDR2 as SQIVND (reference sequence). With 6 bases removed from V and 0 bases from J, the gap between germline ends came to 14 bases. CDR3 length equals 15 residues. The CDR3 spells CASRPVGELNTEAFF. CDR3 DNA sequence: TGTGCCAGTAGGCCAGTTGGGGAATTGAACACTGAAGCTTTCTTT.

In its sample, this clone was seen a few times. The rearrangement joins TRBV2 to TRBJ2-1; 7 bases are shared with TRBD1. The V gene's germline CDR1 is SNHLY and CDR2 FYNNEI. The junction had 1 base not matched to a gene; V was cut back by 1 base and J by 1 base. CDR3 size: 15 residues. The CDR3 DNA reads TGTGCCAGCAGTGAAGGCAGGGGGTCCTACAATGAGCAGTTCTTC. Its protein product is CASSEGRGSYNEQFF.

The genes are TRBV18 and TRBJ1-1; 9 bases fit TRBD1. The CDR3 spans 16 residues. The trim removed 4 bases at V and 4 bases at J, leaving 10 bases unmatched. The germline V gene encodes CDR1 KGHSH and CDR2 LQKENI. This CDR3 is CASSQTSGQGSTEAFF. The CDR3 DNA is TGTGCCAGCTCACAAACGTCGGGACAGGGAAGCACTGAAGCTTTCTTT.

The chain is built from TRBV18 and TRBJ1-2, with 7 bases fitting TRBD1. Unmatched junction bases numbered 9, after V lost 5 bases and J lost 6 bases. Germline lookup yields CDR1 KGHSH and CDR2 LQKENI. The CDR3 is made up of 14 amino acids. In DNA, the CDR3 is TGTGCCAGCTCATTCGACAGGGTCAGGGATGGCTACACCTTC. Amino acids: CASSFDRVRDGYTF. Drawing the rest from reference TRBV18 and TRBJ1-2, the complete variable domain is NAGVMQNPRHLVRRRGQEARLRCSPMKGHSHVYWYRQLPEEGLKFMVYLQKENIIDESGMPKERFSAEFPKEGPSILRIQQVVRGDSAAYFCASSFDRVRDGYTFGSGTRLTVV.

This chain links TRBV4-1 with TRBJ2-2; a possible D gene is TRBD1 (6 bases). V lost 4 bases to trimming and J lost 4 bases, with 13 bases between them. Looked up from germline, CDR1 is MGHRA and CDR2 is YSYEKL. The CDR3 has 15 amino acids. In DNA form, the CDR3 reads TGCGCCAGCAGCCCCGCCGGGACAATCACCGGGGAGCTGTTTTTT. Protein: CASSPAGTITGELFF.